The text below deals with one TCR beta chain. What this receptor recognizes is not known. One base away there is no much larger clone; base qualities are not given. To sequence the TCRbeta CDR3 region, genomic DNA was isolated from the sorted cells. The immunoSEQ Assay was used for sequencing of TCRbeta CDR3 regions. What TCRdb holds here is the immuneACCESS table cut down to in-frame rearrangements. Part of the clones is not present; checked against another copy, under half of the missing clones reflect an unresolved V gene, and the others are unexplained. Present in this sample are about 73,000 clones, around 90% of which were seen just once. The top ten clones comprise about 0.45% of the sample. This entry is derived from a study of OX40 agonist ivuxolimab in advanced cancers. Background for the entire study: The costimulatory receptor OX40 (CD134) was targeted by ivuxolimab, a fully human IgG2 agonistic monoclonal antibody. In the dose-escalation cohort, 82.7% of patients were male, and the mean age was approximately 64 years, with a range of about 23 to 85. Intravenous ivuxolimab was administered to patients every 2 weeks at six dose levels: 0.01, 0.1, 0.3, 1.5, 3 and 10 mg/kg. The purpose of peripheral TCRbeta sequencing was to test whether ivuxolimab changed TCR sequence diversity and led to clonal T-cell expansion. Of the roughly 50 dose-escalation patients, hepatocellular carcinoma was present in approximately 20, melanoma in approximately 15, renal cell carcinoma in 9 and head and neck cancer in 9. The paper reports the monotherapy dose-escalation portion (N of about 52 patients) of the phase I ivuxolimab trial. Prior anti-PD-1, anti-PD-L1 or anti-CTLA-4 therapy was permitted, and about two fifths of dose-escalation patients had received checkpoint inhibitors. Partial responses occurred in three dose-escalation patients: two with cutaneous melanoma and one with hepatocellular carcinoma.

In the germline V gene, CDR1 corresponds to SGDLS and CDR2 to YYNGEE. Between the V and J ends, shortened by 3 bases and 7 bases respectively, the junction contains 14 bases. The CDR3 measures 14 amino acids from cysteine to phenylalanine. The retained sequence is limited to the CDR3, 42 bases, with the frame set at the first base. What the authors observed across the whole study: After ivuxolimab, expanded clones were on average more numerous among CD8+ T cells than among CD4+ T cells. At doses of 0.1 to 3.0 mg/kg, clonal expansion of both CD4+ and CD8+ blood T cells was observed from baseline to week 6. Low levels of normalized T-cell clonal expansion were also shown by some nonresponding patients. The antigen specificity of the peripheral T cells that underwent clonal expansion was not determined. In the 0.1-3.0 mg/kg groups, partial responders had among the lowest normalized peripheral clonal expansion, particularly in CD8+ T cells.

Patients with a history of autoimmune disease or receiving systemic immunosuppression were excluded from the trial. Peripheral blood for TCR sequencing was collected from all dose cohorts at baseline, on cycle 4 day 1, and on cycle 7 day 1. Samples came from an open-label, multicenter, first-in-human phase I dose-escalation trial of ivuxolimab. Adults with locally advanced or metastatic head and neck squamous cell, hepatocellular, melanoma or renal cell carcinoma were enrolled in the trial. CD4+ and CD8+ T cells were sorted separately from peripheral blood before TCR sequencing. The material sequenced was CD4+ or CD8+ T cells sorted from blood, taken in a trial of the OX40 agonist ivuxolimab. The TCR was taken from an adult with an advanced solid tumor such as melanoma, head and neck, liver or kidney cancer. Recombination connected TRBV9 to TRBJ2-1; a tentative D match to TRBD2 spans 6 bases. The bases are TGTGCCAGCAGCGCTACCGGGAGAAAGAATGAGCAGTTCTTC. Its translation reads: CASSATGRKNEQFF.